These 17 T cell receptor beta chains were all obtained from the same sample, sequenced in a study of CD8 T cells in ankylosing spondylitis. TCRdb re-derived calls from the 5' RACE reads in MiXCR, one entry per CDR3 protein. The data contain about 340,000 distinct CDR3 sequences, about 14% of them singletons. Input material: blood, either unsorted or a sorted T cell fraction (not recorded which). These receptor sequences come from a male donor with ankylosing spondylitis or in good health (not recorded which).

V is TRBV7-6 and J is TRBJ2-7, with 8 nucleotides matching TRBD1. CDR3 length equals 16 residues. V dropped 1 base and J dropped 2; count of bases not matched to a gene: 7. Germline CDR1 and CDR2: SGHVS and FNYEAQ. The chain's CDR3 is CASSLGQGTVAYEQYF. CDR3 sequence (DNA): TGTGCCAGCAGCTTAGGACAGGGGACCGTTGCCTACGAGCAGTACTTC.

The rearrangement links TRBV20-1 to TRBJ1-2; no reliable D call. V was pared by 6 bases and J by 4 bases, with 27 bases between. The CDR3 is 17 amino acids. Germline V lookup: CDR1 DFQATT, CDR2 SNEGSKA (reference sequence). As DNA, the CDR3 is TGCAGTGCCCTGACCCGCTCCCTAGTCGATGGAGTCTATGGCTACACCTTC. Translation gives CSALTRSLVDGVYGYTF.

In this sample, this clonotype turned up a few times. The CDR3 loop reads CATTRTSGRGEQYF. CDR3 nucleotide sequence: TGTGCCACCACCCGGACTAGCGGGAGGGGCGAGCAGTACTTC. The J gene is TRBJ2-7, the V gene TRBV12-3 or TRBV12-4; 15 positions agree with TRBD2. V was pared by 10 bases and J by 6 bases, with 7 bases of the junction left unmatched. The CDR3 spans 14 residues.

This clonotype was seen only a few times. This chain uses TRBV6-1 with TRBJ1-2; 7 nucleotides agree with TRBD1. The CDR3 totals 14 residues. Trimming removed 7 bases from V and 1 base from J; junction bases left unmatched: 6. Germline CDR1 is MNHNS and CDR2 is SASEGT. CDR3 nucleotides: TGTGCCAGCAAGGGAGGGGGCTATAACTATGGCTACACCTTC. Encoded protein: CASKGGGYNYGYTF.

In its sample, this clonotype was seen a few times. The genes are TRBV5-1 and TRBJ2-7; 8 positions agree with TRBD1. V was clipped by 4 bases and J by 0 bases; unmatched bases: 9. CDR1 and CDR2 (germline): SGHRS, YFSETQ. CDR3 length: 16 amino acids. CDR3 nucleotide sequence: TGCGCCAGCAGCCCACAAGCAGGGGGCAGCTCCTACGAGCAGTACTTC. It yields the protein CASSPQAGGSSYEQYF. Complete variable domain (other parts from reference TRBV5-1 and TRBJ2-7): KAGVTQTPRYLIKTRGQQVTLSCSPISGHRSVSWYQQTPGQGLQFLFEYFSETQRNKGNFPGRFSGRQFSNSRSEMNVSTLELGDSALYLCASSPQAGGSSYEQYFGPGTRLTVT.

This chain links TRBV29-1 with TRBJ1-1; D is perhaps TRBD1 (5 bases). The CDR3 is 12 amino acids. Germline CDR1 is SQVTM and CDR2 is ANQGSEA. V dropped 3 bases and J dropped 11 bases, with 16 bases sitting between them. CDR3 sequence (DNA): TGCAGCGTTGATCTGGAGGGGCGAGGGGCTTTCTTT. It is translated as CSVDLEGRGAFF.

The CDR3 coding sequence is TGCGCCAGCAGCTTGGCCGGGATTCCCTCCTCCTACGAGCAGTACTTC. Its translation: CASSLAGIPSSYEQYF. The V gene is TRBV5-1, the J gene TRBJ2-7, with a possible D match to TRBD2 (5 bases). The CDR3 runs 16 residues. The V gene's germline CDR1 is SGHRS and CDR2 YFSETQ. The V and J ends lost 0 bases and 0 bases respectively, with 13 bases between them. Based on the CDR3 plus reference TRBV5-1 and TRBJ2-7, the full variable domain is KAGVTQTPRYLIKTRGQQVTLSCSPISGHRSVSWYQQTPGQGLQFLFEYFSETQRNKGNFPGRFSGRQFSNSRSEMNVSTLELGDSALYLCASSLAGIPSSYEQYFGPGTRLTVT.

There are a few counts of this clonotype. The rearrangement joins TRBV3-1 to TRBJ2-4; D remains ambiguous. V shed 4 bases and J shed 8 bases, with 9 bases lying between them. Per the germline V gene, CDR1 is LGHDT and CDR2 is YNNKEL (reference sequence). The CDR3 covers 12 residues. CDR3 loop: CASSLDRHIQYF. CDR3 DNA sequence: TGTGCCAGCAGCCTCGACCGGCACATTCAGTACTTC.

A remark on this clonotype: The junction differs from germline at one of its ends, possibly a read error. The rearrangement uses TRBV5-6 and TRBJ2-3; D not certain. The CDR3 sequence is 13 residues long. From germline, CDR1 is SGHDT and CDR2 YYEEEE. The CDR3 DNA follows: TGTGCCAGGAGCTTGAGAGGTACAGATACGCAGTATTTT. The encoded protein is CARSLRGTDTQYF. Full variable domain (missing parts from reference TRBV5-6 and TRBJ2-3): DAGVTQSPTHLIKTRGQQVTLRCSPKSGHDTVSWYQQALGQGPQFIFQYYEEEERQRGNFPDRFSGHQFPNYSSELNVNALLLGDSALYLCARSLRGTDTQYFGPGTRLTVL.

This clonotype was counted only a few times. V usage is TRBV27 and J usage is TRBJ1-1; TRBD1 might be the D (5 bases). This CDR3 is 16 amino acids long. Germline V gene sequence: CDR1 MNHEY, CDR2 SMNVEV (reference sequence). V was trimmed by 7 bases and J by 0 bases, leaving 18 bases between them. The CDR3 bases are TGTGCCAGCATGTGGCACGGGGCGGGGATGAACACTGAAGCTTTCTTT. It specifies CASMWHGAGMNTEAFF.

As DNA, the CDR3 is TGTGCCAGCGGGGGGGGAGCTACCCCATCTATCGAGCAGTACTTC. This sequence encodes CASGGGATPSIEQYF. The chain couples TRBV5-4 to TRBJ2-7; the match to TRBD2 covers 7 bases. V was clipped by 7 bases and J by 6 bases; unmatched bases: 16. The CDR3 spans 15 residues. The germline V gene has CDR1 SGHNT and CDR2 YYREEE (reference sequence).

This clonotype was observed a few times. The rearrangement joins TRBV5-1 to TRBJ2-3; the match to TRBD2 covers 11 bases. In germline, CDR1 is SGHRS, CDR2 YFSETQ. The CDR3 sequence is 15 residues long. Trimming cost V 5 bases and J 6 bases; bases outside gene matches: 8. The CDR3 nucleotides read TGCGCCAGCAGGTCGGGACTAGCGGAGGCGGATACGCAGTATTTT. Its protein product is CASRSGLAEADTQYF.

This clonotype was seen a handful of times. This chain joins TRBV7-2 and TRBJ2-5; D unresolved. V lost 2 bases, J lost 2 bases, and 6 bases lay in between. The CDR3 runs 13 residues. Germline lookup yields CDR1 SGHTA and CDR2 FQGNSA. The CDR3 nucleotides read TGTGCCAGCAGCTTAATGACACAAGAGACCCAGTACTTC. Translation: CASSLMTQETQYF.

A few counts support this clonotype. V usage is TRBV16 and J usage is TRBJ1-1; 7 positions agree with TRBD1. Germline CDR1 KGHSY, CDR2 FQNENV. CDR3 size: 16 residues. V lost 2 bases to trimming and J lost 3 bases; unmatched junction nucleotides: 9. For the CDR3, the DNA is TGTGCCAGCAGCCAAGGAACAGGGGTCCGGGACACTGAAGCTTTCTTT. It codes for CASSQGTGVRDTEAFF.

In this sample, this clonotype turned up many times. The genes are TRBV4-1 and TRBJ2-1, with TRBD2 matching 13 bases. This CDR3 is built from 20 residues. After removal of 3 bases from V and 3 bases from J, the junction contained 14 bases not matched to a gene. Germline V gives CDR1 MGHRA, CDR2 YSYEKL. DNA of the CDR3: TGCGCCAGCAGCCAGGCCGGGACTAGCGGGGTTTTAAATAGCTACAATGAGCAGTTCTTC. Amino acid sequence: CASSQAGTSGVLNSYNEQFF.

Only a few counts were recorded for this clonotype. The V and J genes are TRBV9 and TRBJ2-7; 9 bases fit TRBD2. Germline trimming cut 4 bases from V and 2 bases from J; bases unmatched to any gene: 10. CDR1 SGDLS and CDR2 YYNGEE come from the germline V gene. The CDR3 runs to 16 residues. CDR3 sequence (DNA): TGTGCCAGCAGCCCTCCGGGGGCTAGCGGGACCTACGAGCAGTACTTC. It is translated as CASSPPGASGTYEQYF.

This chain connects TRBV3-1 to TRBJ2-3, with a tentative D call TRBD1 (5 bases). V lost 1 base to trimming and J lost 0 bases, with 8 bases between them. CDR1 and CDR2 from the germline V gene are LGHDT and YNNKEL (reference sequence). The CDR3 has 15 residues. The DNA of the CDR3 is TGTGCCAGCAGCCAAGTAGGACATAGCACAGATACGCAGTATTTT. Encoded protein: CASSQVGHSTDTQYF.